The 23 T cell receptor beta chains below come from one sample, sequenced in a study of control samples from healthy donors and cancer patients. Libraries were prepared by immunoSEQ multiplex PCR; TCRdb keeps only in-frame clonotypes and omits some of them. The sample has some 140,000 clones; approximately 93% are singletons. The sample was blood. These receptors originate from a man aged 40-50 years in good health.

Points on this clone: At one boundary the junction diverges from the germline segment, which might be a read error. The rearrangement joins TRBV6-5 to TRBJ1-5; D unresolved. CDR1 is MNHEY, CDR2 SVGAGI, per germline. The CDR3 totals 13 residues. The CDR3 protein is CASETGPNQPRHF. CDR3 DNA sequence: TGCGCCTCAGAGACCGGGCCCAATCAGCCCCGGCATTTT.

V gene TRBV14 combines with J gene TRBJ1-1; no definite D call. Trimming removed 0 bases from V and 4 bases from J, with 9 bases in between. The CDR3 is 14 amino acids. CDR1 is SGHDN, CDR2 FVKESK, per germline. In DNA, the CDR3 is TGTGCCAGCAGCCAAGAATGGCCCCCCACTGAAGCTTTCTTT. Protein sequence: CASSQEWPPTEAFF.

This clone was seen a handful of times. This chain joins TRBV27 and TRBJ1-4; D unclear. Per germline, CDR1 MNHEY and CDR2 SMNVEV (reference sequence). This CDR3 has 15 amino acids. Trimming took off 7 bases at V and 7 bases at J, with 19 bases between the two ends. CDR3 protein: CASKPREEGGEKLFF. CDR3 sequence (DNA): TGTGCCAGCAAACCGAGGGAGGAAGGTGGTGAAAAACTGTTTTTT.

This chain connects TRBV27 to TRBJ1-5, with D perhaps matching TRBD1 (5 bases). This CDR3 is built from 15 residues. Germline values: CDR1 MNHEY, CDR2 SMNVEV (reference sequence). Trimming removed 5 bases at V and 5 bases at J, with 16 bases between. CDR3 sequence: CASSTFAGVDQPQHF. Written as DNA, the CDR3 is TGTGCCAGCAGTACGTTTGCGGGGGTGGATCAGCCCCAGCATTTT.

The chain recombines TRBV19 with TRBJ1-5, with D unresolved. The V end was cut by 5 bases, the J end by 5 bases, with 10 bases between. This CDR3 comprises 13 residues. Germline CDR1 reads LNHDA; CDR2 reads SQIVND (reference sequence). CDR3 DNA sequence: TGTGCCAGTAGTGCGAGCGGTTATCAGCCCCAGCATTTT. Residues: CASSASGYQPQHF.

This chain links TRBV5-1 with TRBJ1-4, with 7 bases fitting TRBD1. The CDR3 covers 15 residues. Germline CDR1 reads SGHRS; CDR2 reads YFSETQ. Trimming took 4 bases from V and 7 from J; bases not matched to a gene: 10. This chain's CDR3 is CASSPLGGRGEKLFF. The CDR3 coding sequence is TGCGCCAGCAGCCCTTTAGGGGGCAGAGGTGAAAAACTGTTTTTT.

Comments on this clone: Other DNA variants within this sample encode the same CDR3. This chain joins TRBV5-1 and TRBJ2-1; 8 bases agree with TRBD1. There are 15 residues in the CDR3. The germline CDR1 and CDR2 sequences are SGHRS and YFSETQ. V lost 1 base to trimming and J lost 9 bases; unmatched junction nucleotides: 9. The CDR3 nucleotides read TGCGCCAGCAGCTTGTTAGGACAGGGTGGGGGTGAGCAGTTCTTC. It encodes CASSLLGQGGGEQFF.

The chain carries TRBV4-1 and TRBJ1-1; D uncertain. The ends were cut back, 3 bases at V and 0 bases at J, with 14 bases in the middle. The CDR3 contains 16 residues. Per the germline V gene, CDR1 is MGHRA and CDR2 is YSYEKL. The CDR3 coding sequence is TGCGCCAGCAGCCATGACCGGACGTTCCTGAACACTGAAGCTTTCTTT. Translated: CASSHDRTFLNTEAFF.

The chain links TRBV19 to TRBJ1-2; TRBD1 aligns across 9 bases. CDR1 is LNHDA, CDR2 SQIVND, per germline (reference sequence). The CDR3 sequence is 15 residues long. The V and J ends lost 5 bases and 8 bases, in that order; junction bases with no gene match: 12. CDR3 coding DNA: TGTGCCAGTAGTGATCGCGGACAGGGGAGTTACGGCTACACCTTC. Protein sequence: CASSDRGQGSYGYTF.

The chain employs TRBV6-5 and TRBJ2-5; D is perhaps TRBD1 or TRBD2 (5 bases each). V was clipped by 4 bases and J by 3 bases, with 18 bases between them. Germline V gene data show CDR1 as MNHEY and CDR2 as SVGAGI. The CDR3 has 16 residues. CDR3 sequence reads: CASSSGGGTGEETQYF. In DNA form, the CDR3 reads TGTGCCAGCAGTTCCGGTGGGGGAACAGGAGAAGAGACCCAGTACTTC.

This clone was seen only once. V gene TRBV5-4 combines with J gene TRBJ1-2; TRBD1 agrees at 11 bases. Looked up from germline, CDR1 is SGHNT and CDR2 is YYREEE (reference sequence). V lost 5 bases, J lost 8 bases, and 8 bases stayed unmatched. The CDR3 runs to 14 residues. CDR3 sequence: CASSYRGQGGGYTF. DNA for the CDR3: TGTGCCAGCAGTTACCGGGGACAGGGGGGCGGCTACACCTTC.

The chain joins TRBV7-2 to TRBJ1-5; perhaps TRBD1 as D (6 bases). CDR1 and CDR2 (germline): SGHTA, FQGNSA. The CDR3 spans 16 residues. V lost 1 base, J lost 1 base, and 11 bases lay in between. The CDR3 loop is CASSLDRGISNQPQHF. The CDR3 DNA reads as TGTGCCAGCAGCTTAGATAGGGGGATAAGCAATCAGCCCCAGCATTTT.

The chain carries TRBV19 and TRBJ1-1; TRBD1 agrees at 9 bases. Germline CDR1 reads LNHDA; CDR2 reads SQIVND (reference sequence). V lost 6 bases to trimming and J lost 5 bases; unmatched junction nucleotides: 7. The CDR3 totals 14 residues. This chain's CDR3 is CASSPPTGGTEAFF. CDR3 DNA: TGTGCCAGTAGCCCGCCGACAGGGGGGACTGAAGCTTTCTTT. Full variable domain (rest looked up from reference TRBV19 and TRBJ1-1): DGGITQSPKYLFRKEGQNVTLSCEQNLNHDAMYWYRQDPGQGLRLIYYSQIVNDFQKGDIAEGYSVSREKKESFPLTVTSAQKNPTAFYLCASSPPTGGTEAFFGQGTRLTVV.

The DNA for the CDR3 is TGTGCCAGCAGTTGGGACAATCAGGGAGGAAATTCACCCCTCCACTTT. It specifies CASSWDNQGGNSPLHF. The rearrangement uses TRBV28 and TRBJ1-6, with D perhaps TRBD1 (6 bases). Trimming took 4 bases from V and 7 from J, leaving 17 bases between them. Germline CDR1 is MDHEN and CDR2 is SYDVKM. The CDR3 runs 16 residues. Filled out from reference TRBV28 and TRBJ1-6, the complete variable domain reads DVKVTQSSRYLVKRTGEKVFLECVQDMDHENMFWYRQDPGLGLRLIYFSYDVKMKEKGDIPEGYSVSREKKERFSLILESASTNQTSMYLCASSWDNQGGNSPLHFGNGTRLTVT.

The CDR3 here is CASSPGPQIGNYGYTF. Written as DNA, the CDR3 is TGTGCCAGCAGCCCAGGCCCCCAGATCGGGAATTATGGCTACACCTTC. This sequence joins TRBV7-2 and TRBJ1-2; no clear D. The ends were cut back, 5 bases at V and 5 bases at J, with 21 bases in the middle. Germline assignment: CDR1 SGHTA and CDR2 FQGNSA. The CDR3 is 16 amino acids.

The sample holds one count of this clone. V is TRBV9 and J is TRBJ2-4, with D tentatively TRBD1 (5 bases). The V gene's germline CDR1 is SGDLS and CDR2 YYNGEE. Trimming took 0 bases from V and 4 from J, leaving 11 bases between them. There are 15 residues in the CDR3. CDR3 nucleotides: TGTGCCAGCAGCGTAGCGGCGACAGATAAAAACATTCAGTACTTC. Protein sequence: CASSVAATDKNIQYF.

The chain couples TRBV3-1 (or the pseudogene TRBV3-2) to TRBJ1-2; 7 nucleotides line up with TRBD1. Germline V CDR1 and CDR2: LGHDT, YNNKEL (reference sequence). V shed 0 bases and J 4 bases; nucleotides not matched to a gene: 5. The CDR3 sequence is 15 residues long. The CDR3 protein is CASSQDVTGIYGYTF. The CDR3 DNA sequence: TGTGCCAGCAGCCAAGACGTGACAGGGATCTATGGCTACACCTTC.

This CDR3 reads CASSPPGQGGLFPYGYTF. The CDR3 bases are TGTGCCAGCTCACCACCGGGACAGGGGGGTCTTTTTCCCTATGGCTACACCTTC. The V call is TRBV18, the J call TRBJ1-2, with TRBD1 matching 11 bases. Looked up from germline, CDR1 is KGHSH and CDR2 is LQKENI. The CDR3 contains 18 residues. Germline trimming cut 0 bases from V and 4 bases from J; bases unmatched to any gene: 10.

This rearrangement joins TRBV28 to TRBJ2-6; D unresolved. CDR3 length: 13 amino acids. The V gene's germline CDR1 is MDHEN and CDR2 SYDVKM. The V and J ends lost 5 bases and 1 base respectively, with 3 bases between them. CDR3 amino acids: CASSLSGANVLTF. In nucleotides, the CDR3 is TGTGCCAGCAGTCTGTCTGGGGCCAACGTCCTGACTTTC.

The chain has TRBV2 and TRBJ1-2; 10 positions agree with TRBD1. V lost 8 bases and J lost 6; bases outside the gene matches: 9. CDR1 is SNHLY, CDR2 FYNNEI, per germline. The CDR3 has 14 amino acids. Here the CDR3 reads CASRTGTGVDGYTF. The CDR3 nucleotides read TGTGCCAGCCGCACGGGGACAGGGGTTGATGGCTACACCTTC. The full variable domain, its missing parts supplied by reference TRBV2 and TRBJ1-2, is EPEVTQTPSHQVTQMGQEVILRCVPISNHLYFYWYRQILGQKVEFLVSFYNNEISEKSEIFDDQFSVERPDGSNFTLKIRSTKLEDSAMYFCASRTGTGVDGYTFGSGTRLTVV.

This clone has just one count. The genes are TRBV9 and TRBJ2-1, with D maybe TRBD2 (6 bases). The germline gives CDR1 SGDLS, CDR2 YYNGEE. V shed 0 bases and J shed 0 bases, with 10 bases lying between them. The CDR3 loop spans 16 amino acids. The CDR3 protein is CASSVAWRGSYNEQFF. The CDR3 DNA is TGTGCCAGCAGCGTAGCTTGGCGGGGCTCCTACAATGAGCAGTTCTTC.

The J gene is TRBJ1-1, the V gene TRBV30; 7 bases fit TRBD1. This CDR3 comprises 15 residues. The germline V gene encodes CDR1 GTSNPN and CDR2 SVGIG (reference sequence). The V gene end was trimmed by 2 bases and the J gene end by 4 bases; junction bases not matched to a gene: 10. The CDR3 loop is CAWSKGAPLGTEAFF. The CDR3 coding sequence is TGTGCCTGGAGTAAGGGGGCGCCATTAGGCACTGAAGCTTTCTTT.

This clone has a single count. The rearrangement uses TRBV18 and TRBJ2-5, with D perhaps TRBD2 (6 bases). With 0 bases removed from V and 4 bases from J, the gap between germline ends came to 6 bases. The CDR3 loop spans 13 amino acids. CDR1 KGHSH and CDR2 LQKENI come from the germline V gene. CDR3 nucleotide sequence: TGTGCCAGCTCACCACCGGGGGGAGAGACCCAGTACTTC. Encoded protein: CASSPPGGETQYF.